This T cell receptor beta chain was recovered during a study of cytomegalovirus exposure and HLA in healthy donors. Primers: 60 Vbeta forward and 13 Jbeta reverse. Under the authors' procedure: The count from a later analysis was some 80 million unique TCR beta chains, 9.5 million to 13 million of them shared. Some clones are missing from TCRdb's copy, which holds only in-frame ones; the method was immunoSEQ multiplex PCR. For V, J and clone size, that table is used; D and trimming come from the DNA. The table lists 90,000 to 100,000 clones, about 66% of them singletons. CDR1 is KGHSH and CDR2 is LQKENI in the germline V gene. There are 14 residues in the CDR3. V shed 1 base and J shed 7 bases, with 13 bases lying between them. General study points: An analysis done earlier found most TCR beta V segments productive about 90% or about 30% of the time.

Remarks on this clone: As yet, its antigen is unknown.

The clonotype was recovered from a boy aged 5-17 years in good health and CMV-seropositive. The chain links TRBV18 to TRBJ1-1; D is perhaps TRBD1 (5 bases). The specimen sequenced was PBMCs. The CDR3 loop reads CASSPQRQRVEAFF. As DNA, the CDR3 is TGTGCCAGCTCACCACAGAGACAGAGAGTTGAAGCTTTCTTT.